These 11 T cell receptor beta chains came from one sample sequenced in a study of T-cell reconstitution after alpha-beta-depleted transplantation in children. Unique molecular identifiers were used in preparing the TCRbeta library. TCRdb reanalysed the PCR reads using MiXCR and keeps one entry per CDR3 protein. The repertoire includes 530,000 or so distinct CDR3 sequences, approximately 30% of them detected once, and 30% to 45% sits in the top ten. The sample in question was PBMCs, obtained before TCRalphabeta/CD19-depleted stem cell transplant. The receptor set was obtained from a boy younger than two with Wiskott-Aldrich syndrome, due to receive a stem cell transplant.

This clonotype was observed once. The chain has TRBV27 and TRBJ2-7; 7 bases match TRBD2. The germline CDR1 and CDR2 sequences are MNHEY and SMNVEV (reference sequence). This CDR3 has 14 residues. The V segment lost 5 bases and the J segment 5 bases; nucleotides outside the gene matches: 9. The DNA for the CDR3 is TGTGCCAGCAGTCCGTCGGGGGGACGGAACGAGCAGTACTTC. Translated, it gives CASSPSGGRNEQYF.

The V and J genes are TRBV7-8 and TRBJ2-1, with D perhaps TRBD2 (6 bases). CDR1 is SGHVS and CDR2 is FQNEAQ in the germline V gene. V was pared by 8 bases and J by 2 bases, with 10 bases between. This CDR3 spans 13 amino acids. The CDR3 sequence is CASVASAYNEQFF. In DNA, the CDR3 is TGTGCCAGCGTCGCTAGCGCCTACAATGAGCAGTTCTTC.

The chain employs TRBV5-6 and TRBJ1-1, with 9 bases matching TRBD1. Germline V CDR1 and CDR2: SGHDT, YYEEEE. V lost 4 bases and J lost 10; bases outside the gene matches: 8. The CDR3 has 13 residues. The CDR3, as DNA: TGTGCCAGCAGCCAGAGGGACAGGGTACTAGCTTTCTTT. It specifies CASSQRDRVLAFF. The full variable domain, in which reference TRBV5-6 and TRBJ1-1 provide the parts outside the CDR3, is DAGVTQSPTHLIKTRGQQVTLRCSPKSGHDTVSWYQQALGQGPQFIFQYYEEEERQRGNFPDRFSGHQFPNYSSELNVNALLLGDSALYLCASSQRDRVLAFFGQGTRLTVV.

This rearrangement joins TRBV5-1 to TRBJ2-1; TRBD2 might be the D (5 bases). The V and J ends lost 3 bases and 7 bases respectively, with 17 bases between them. In germline, CDR1 is SGHRS, CDR2 YFSETQ. The CDR3 has 15 residues. CDR3 loop: CASSSNPNSGNEQFF. Here the CDR3 DNA reads TGCGCCAGCAGCTCCAACCCCAACAGCGGAAATGAGCAGTTCTTC. Looking up the rest from reference TRBV5-1 and TRBJ2-1 gives the full variable domain: KAGVTQTPRYLIKTRGQQVTLSCSPISGHRSVSWYQQTPGQGLQFLFEYFSETQRNKGNFPGRFSGRQFSNSRSEMNVSTLELGDSALYLCASSSNPNSGNEQFFGPGTRLTVL.

This clonotype was detected a few times. The J gene is TRBJ1-3, the V gene TRBV9; 8 nucleotides match TRBD1. Germline V gene lookup returns CDR1 SGDLS and CDR2 YYNGEE. The CDR3 consists of 19 residues. The J segment lost 0 bases and the V segment lost 4 bases, leaving 15 bases of the junction unmatched. CDR3 region: CASSPGDRNGLYSGNTIYF. CDR3 nucleotides: TGTGCCAGCAGCCCTGGGGACAGGAATGGACTTTACTCTGGAAACACCATATATTTT.

The chain combines TRBV4-2 with TRBJ1-2; D is perhaps TRBD1 (5 bases). The germline V and J ends were trimmed by 1 base and 5 bases, with 14 bases remaining between them. Germline V CDR1 and CDR2: LGHNA, YNFKEQ. This CDR3 spans 15 amino acids. CDR3 bases: TGTGCCAGCAGCCAAGTCGGGGCCAGGGAGTATGGCTACACCTTC. It encodes CASSQVGAREYGYTF.

The chain joins TRBV12-3 or TRBV12-4 to TRBJ1-1; D is uncertain. The CDR3 is 12 amino acids. The V gene lost 4 bases and the J gene lost 3 bases, with 6 bases spanning the gap. CDR3 bases: TGTGCCAGCAGTTATGGGCACACTGAAGCTTTCTTT. This encodes CASSYGHTEAFF.

The chain carries TRBV20-1 and TRBJ2-1; the D is unclear. This CDR3 region has 15 residues. Germline V gene lookup returns CDR1 DFQATT and CDR2 SNEGSKA (reference sequence). V was trimmed by 1 base and J by 2 bases, leaving 12 bases between them. Here the CDR3 reads CSARGYRNTYNEQFF. As DNA, the CDR3 is TGCAGTGCTAGAGGCTACCGTAACACCTACAATGAGCAGTTCTTC.

Only a few counts were recorded for this clonotype. The V and J genes are TRBV18 and TRBJ2-7; 7 bases line up with TRBD1. V shed 3 bases and J 6 bases; nucleotides not matched to a gene: 5. Germline CDR1 reads KGHSH; CDR2 reads LQKENI. The CDR3 runs to 13 residues. CDR3 sequence (DNA): TGTGCCAGCTCACCCAGGGACAGTCCCGAGCAGTACTTC. Residues: CASSPRDSPEQYF.

A few counts support this clonotype. The genes are TRBV28 and TRBJ2-7, with D unresolved. Trimming left V 10 bases short and J 0 bases short, with 10 bases between. The CDR3 has 12 amino acids. Per germline, CDR1 MDHEN and CDR2 SYDVKM. The CDR3 DNA sequence: TGTGCCATAGGTCGGTTCTCCTACGAGCAGTACTTC. This codes for CAIGRFSYEQYF.

This clonotype was found a few times. The rearrangement joins TRBV5-5 to TRBJ2-7; 7 nucleotides agree with TRBD1. Germline V gene lookup returns CDR1 SGHKS and CDR2 YYEKEE (reference sequence). V dropped 1 base and J dropped 2; count of bases not matched to a gene: 15. The CDR3 contains 18 residues. CDR3 DNA: TGTGCCAGCAGCTTGCCCCCCATCTTCCGGGACAGAACCTACGAGCAGTACTTC. Its protein product is CASSLPPIFRDRTYEQYF.